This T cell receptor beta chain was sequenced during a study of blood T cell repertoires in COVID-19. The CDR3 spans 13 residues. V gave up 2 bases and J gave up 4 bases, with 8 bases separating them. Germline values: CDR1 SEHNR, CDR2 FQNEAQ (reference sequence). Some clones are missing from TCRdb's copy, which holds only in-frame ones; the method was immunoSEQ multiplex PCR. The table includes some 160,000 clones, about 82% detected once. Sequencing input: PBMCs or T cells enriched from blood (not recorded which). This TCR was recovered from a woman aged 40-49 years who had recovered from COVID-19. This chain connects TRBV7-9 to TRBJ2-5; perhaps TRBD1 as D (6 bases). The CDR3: CASSLRGGETQYF. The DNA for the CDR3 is TGTGCCAGCAGCTTAAGAGGGGGAGAGACCCAGTACTTC. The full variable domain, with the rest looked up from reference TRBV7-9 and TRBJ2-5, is DTGVSQNPRHKITKRGQNVTFRCDPISEHNRLYWYRQTLGQGPEFLTYFQNEAQLEKSRLLSDRFSAERPKGSFSTLEIQRTEQGDSAMYLCASSLRGGETQYFGPGTRLLVL.